Listed here are 24 T cell receptor beta chains from one sample, sequenced in a study of T cells in Graves' hyperthyroidism and ophthalmopathy. The TCR beta CDR3 regions underwent amplification using RNA transcripts as the source. The HTBI set primed first-round TCR CDR3 RT-PCR. MiXCR, applied by TCRdb to the multiplex PCR reads, yields one record per CDR3 protein. The data show some 300,000 distinct CDR3 sequences, roughly a fifth seen once. Material: blood. The receptors here all came from a middle-aged man with Graves' ophthalmopathy.

The rearrangement joins TRBV7-8 to TRBJ1-5; D is uncertain. V was clipped by 5 bases and J by 4 bases, with 12 bases between them. Germline V gene data show CDR1 as SGHVS and CDR2 as FQNEAQ. This CDR3 contains 14 residues. CDR3 residues: CASSPVPENQPQHF. In DNA, the CDR3 is TGTGCCAGCAGCCCAGTCCCCGAGAATCAGCCCCAGCATTTT.

Many counts were recorded for this clonotype. The J gene is TRBJ1-5, the V gene TRBV20-1; D is unclear. The CDR3 runs 12 residues. CDR1 and CDR2 (germline): DFQATT, SNEGSKA (reference sequence). V lost 6 bases to trimming and J lost 0 bases, with 6 bases between them. For the CDR3, the DNA is TGCAGTGCGTGGAATAGCAATCAGCCCCAGCATTTT. Translating gives CSAWNSNQPQHF.

A word on this clonotype: An end of the junction does not agree with germline; a read error may underlie this. The chain links TRBV2 to TRBJ2-1; 7 positions match TRBD1. The V gene's germline CDR1 is SNHLY and CDR2 FYNNEI. The CDR3 has 17 residues. CDR3 loop: CASSGRARGSSYDEQFF. CDR3 nucleotide sequence: TGTGCCAGCAGTGGTCGTGCCAGGGGGAGCTCCTACGATGAGCAGTTCTTC.

This clonotype turned up a few times. The chain couples TRBV7-3 to TRBJ2-1, with 8 bases aligning to TRBD2. The CDR3 totals 16 residues. Looked up from germline, CDR1 is SGHTA and CDR2 is FQGTGA. V trimming: 5 bases; J trimming: 6 bases; junction bases outside the gene matches: 12. This CDR3 is CASSPRGSGVSNEQFF. The CDR3 DNA sequence: TGTGCCAGCAGCCCCCGTGGTAGCGGGGTAAGCAATGAGCAGTTCTTC.

The rearrangement joins TRBV20-1 to TRBJ1-2; TRBD1 might be the D (6 bases). The CDR3 sequence is 14 residues long. Germline V gene data show CDR1 as DFQATT and CDR2 as SNEGSKA (reference sequence). Trimming removed 3 bases at V and 4 bases at J, with 15 bases between. CDR3 sequence (DNA): TGCAGTGCTAGCCGGACAGACCAATCCTATGGCTACACCTTC. Translating gives CSASRTDQSYGYTF.

This clonotype has a count of ten or more. The chain links TRBV20-1 to TRBJ2-7; the D is unclear. Germline CDR1 and CDR2: DFQATT and SNEGSKA (reference sequence). The V and J ends lost 1 base and 2 bases respectively, with 12 bases between them. This CDR3 is built from 14 residues. The CDR3 loop is CSARGPRTPYEQYF. CDR3 DNA sequence: TGCAGTGCTAGAGGGCCCAGGACCCCCTACGAGCAGTACTTC.

This clonotype was detected many times. The chain is built from TRBV11-2 and TRBJ2-7; unclear D gene. The V gene lost 1 base and the J gene lost 3 bases, with 4 bases spanning the gap. CDR3 length: 12 amino acids. Germline V CDR1 and CDR2: SGHAT, FQNNGV. CDR3 nucleotide sequence: TGTGCCAGCAGCTTAGCCTACTACGAGCAGTACTTC. This sequence encodes CASSLAYYEQYF.

CDR3: CASSIVGTRGYGYTF. Here the CDR3 DNA reads TGTGCCAGTAGTATAGTTGGCACCAGAGGGTATGGCTACACCTTC. The V call is TRBV19, the J call TRBJ1-2, with D hard to call. This CDR3 region has 15 residues. Germline V gives CDR1 LNHDA, CDR2 SQIVND (reference sequence). Trimming shortened V by 1 base and J by 5 bases, and 14 bases separated the two germline ends.

The V call is TRBV15, the J call TRBJ2-5, with 8 bases identical to TRBD2. The germline V gene encodes CDR1 LNHNV and CDR2 YYDKDF (reference sequence). The CDR3 extends over 16 amino acids. Trimming at V came to 0 bases and at J to 5 bases, leaving 8 bases not matched to a gene. CDR3 amino acids: CATSREKAGVSETQYF. The CDR3 region has the DNA TGTGCCACCAGCAGAGAAAAAGCGGGAGTAAGTGAGACCCAGTACTTC.

In the case of this clonotype: It may be a read error: a sequence one base away is much more abundant. The chain recombines TRBV5-1 with TRBJ1-2; no firm D call. CDR3 length: 15 amino acids. CDR1 is SGHRS, CDR2 YFSETQ, per germline. Trimming left V 0 bases short and J 2 bases short, with 11 bases between. CDR3 nucleotide sequence: TGCGCCAGCAGCTTGGCCTTATTAGGGAACTATGGCTACACCTTC. This codes for CASSLALLGNYGYTF.

This clonotype has just a few counts. The chain employs TRBV29-1 and TRBJ1-4; unclear D gene. This CDR3 is built from 12 residues. The ends were cut back, 6 bases at V and 1 base at J, with 6 bases in the middle. Germline CDR1 and CDR2: SQVTM and ANQGSEA. As DNA, the CDR3 is TGCAGCGTCGGATTAACTAATGAAAAACTGTTTTTT. Translated, it gives CSVGLTNEKLFF. The whole variable domain, filled in from reference TRBV29-1 and TRBJ1-4, reads SAVISQKPSRDICQRGTSLTIQCQVDSQVTMMFWYRQQPGQSLTLIATANQGSEATYESGFVIDKFPISRPNLTFSTLTVSNMSPEDSSIYLCSVGLTNEKLFFGSGTQLSVL.

CDR3 nucleotides: TGCAGTGCTAGAGATCGGCCGATCCCTGGAAACACCATATATTTT. This encodes CSARDRPIPGNTIYF. This chain joins TRBV20-1 and TRBJ1-3, with D hard to call. The V gene lost 0 bases and the J gene lost 2 bases, with 11 bases spanning the gap. CDR3 length: 15 amino acids. Germline V CDR1 and CDR2: DFQATT, SNEGSKA (reference sequence).

This clonotype showed up many times. The chain recombines TRBV5-1 with TRBJ2-3, with D tentatively TRBD1 or TRBD2 (5 bases each). CDR3 size: 14 residues. Germline CDR1 and CDR2: SGHRS and YFSETQ. The V end was cut by 4 bases, the J end by 2 bases, with 11 bases between. The CDR3 coding sequence is TGCGCCAGCAGCATTGGGACGCTCACAGATACGCAGTATTTT. This sequence encodes CASSIGTLTDTQYF.

The rearrangement uses TRBV27 and TRBJ2-7; D is uncertain. The V and J ends lost 4 bases and 2 bases respectively, with 12 bases between them. Germline values: CDR1 MNHEY, CDR2 SMNVEV (reference sequence). CDR3 length equals 14 residues. The CDR3 spells CASSSQSFAYEQYF. The DNA for the CDR3 is TGTGCCAGCAGTTCCCAATCGTTTGCCTACGAGCAGTACTTC.

This clonotype was recorded a few times. This chain joins TRBV29-1 and TRBJ2-1, with 13 bases aligning to TRBD2. The germline V gene has CDR1 SQVTM and CDR2 ANQGSEA. Trimming at V came to 7 bases and at J to 9 bases, leaving 6 bases not matched to a gene. The CDR3 runs 13 residues. The CDR3 bases are TGCAGCGCCTTTGGACTAGCGGGAGCTGAGCAGTTCTTC. It encodes CSAFGLAGAEQFF.

This clonotype was counted between two and nine times. This sequence joins TRBV4-1 and TRBJ2-7, with TRBD2 matching over 13 bases. Germline values: CDR1 MGHRA, CDR2 YSYEKL. There are 17 residues in the CDR3. V gave up 4 bases and J gave up 4 bases; unmatched junction bases: 10. In DNA form, the CDR3 reads TGCGCCAGCAGCCTAAGGGCTGGACTAGCGGGAGAGTACGAGCAGTACTTC. The encoded protein is CASSLRAGLAGEYEQYF.

The sample holds a few counts of this clonotype. This rearrangement joins TRBV20-1 to TRBJ1-5; D is possibly TRBD1 (5 bases). CDR1 and CDR2 from the germline V gene are DFQATT and SNEGSKA (reference sequence). CDR3 size: 14 residues. V lost 2 bases, J lost 4 bases, and 12 bases lay in between. CDR3 sequence: CSARLRQGNQPQHF. The CDR3 coding sequence is TGCAGTGCTAGACTTCGGCAGGGTAATCAGCCCCAGCATTTT.

This clonotype was seen only a few times. This sequence joins TRBV7-3 and TRBJ2-5; 10 positions agree with TRBD2. V dropped 5 bases and J dropped 1; count of bases not matched to a gene: 7. Looked up from germline, CDR1 is SGHTA and CDR2 is FQGTGA. This CDR3 comprises 16 residues. CDR3 in DNA: TGTGCCAGCAGCCCTCAGACTAGCGGGTTCCAAGAGACCCAGTACTTC. Translation: CASSPQTSGFQETQYF.

This clonotype has a handful of counts. The CDR3 spells CSAKRGGEQFF. CDR3 in DNA: TGCAGTGCTAAAAGGGGAGGTGAGCAGTTCTTC. The V call is TRBV20-1, the J call TRBJ2-1; a possible D gene is TRBD2 (6 bases). The length of the CDR3 is 11 residues. Trimming pared 4 bases from V and 9 bases from J, leaving 10 bases between. Germline lookup yields CDR1 DFQATT and CDR2 SNEGSKA (reference sequence).

The table lists this clonotype with a few counts. The chain links TRBV28 to TRBJ2-7, with D possibly being TRBD2 (6 bases). V was shortened by 5 bases and J by 0 bases, with 8 bases between the two germline ends. This CDR3 has 13 residues. Germline lookup yields CDR1 MDHEN and CDR2 SYDVKM. Here the CDR3 DNA reads TGTGCCAGCAGTCAGCGGGTCTCCTACGAGCAGTACTTC. Translating gives CASSQRVSYEQYF.

This clonotype was seen ten or more times. The CDR3 DNA follows: TGTGCCAGCAGTGGTGGAGATACGCAGTATTTT. This encodes CASSGGDTQYF. The chain has TRBV2 and TRBJ2-3; D remains unclear. Looked up from germline, CDR1 is SNHLY and CDR2 is FYNNEI. This CDR3 region has 11 residues. Trimming removed 4 bases from V and 5 bases from J, with 4 bases in between.

At least ten counts were recorded for this clonotype. The chain recombines TRBV28 with TRBJ1-2, with D possibly matching TRBD1 (5 bases). Germline V lookup: CDR1 MDHEN, CDR2 SYDVKM. V was pared by 6 bases and J by 5 bases, with 19 bases between. This CDR3 contains 15 residues. The CDR3 DNA is TGTGCCAGCAGCCGCCCCTCCTCAGGGTGGTATGGCTACACCTTC. Residues: CASSRPSSGWYGYTF.

This clonotype was seen ten or more times. This sequence joins TRBV7-8 and TRBJ2-7; TRBD1 aligns across 10 bases. Looked up from germline, CDR1 is SGHVS and CDR2 is FQNEAQ. Trimming took 5 bases from V and 5 from J; bases not matched to a gene: 9. This CDR3 region has 15 residues. The CDR3 protein is CASSLPGTGVHEQYF. The CDR3 DNA reads TGTGCCAGCAGCCTACCCGGGACAGGGGTCCACGAGCAGTACTTC.

The J gene is TRBJ1-2, the V gene TRBV4-1, with TRBD1 matching 9 bases. The CDR3 length is 15 residues. J lost 4 bases, V lost 2 bases, and 5 bases had no gene match. Looked up from germline, CDR1 is MGHRA and CDR2 is YSYEKL. The CDR3 coding sequence is TGCGCCAGCAGCCAACAACAGGGGGCCTCCTATGGCTACACCTTC. Its protein is CASSQQQGASYGYTF.